This T cell receptor beta chain was found in a study of Graves' ophthalmopathy and Graves' hyperthyroidism. This clonotype came up a few times. The authors amplified TCR beta CDR3 regions, and they did so from RNA transcripts for repertoire sequencing. First-round RT-PCR with HTBI primers preceded a second-round multiplex PCR. TCRdb called the multiplex PCR reads again in MiXCR, with one record for every CDR3 protein. This table holds roughly 700,000 distinct CDR3 sequences, roughly 41% found once. J gave up 6 bases and V 6 bases, and 8 bases lay outside the gene matches. This CDR3 comprises 13 residues. The germline CDR1 and CDR2 sequences are WSHSY and SAAADI.

The rearrangement uses TRBV10-2 and TRBJ2-7, with 7 bases aligning to TRBD1. The receptor comes from an adult man with Graves' ophthalmopathy. Input material: peripheral blood. The CDR3 loop is CASRLQTGSEQYF. In nucleotides, the CDR3 is TGCGCCAGCAGGCTCCAGACAGGGTCCGAGCAGTACTTC.